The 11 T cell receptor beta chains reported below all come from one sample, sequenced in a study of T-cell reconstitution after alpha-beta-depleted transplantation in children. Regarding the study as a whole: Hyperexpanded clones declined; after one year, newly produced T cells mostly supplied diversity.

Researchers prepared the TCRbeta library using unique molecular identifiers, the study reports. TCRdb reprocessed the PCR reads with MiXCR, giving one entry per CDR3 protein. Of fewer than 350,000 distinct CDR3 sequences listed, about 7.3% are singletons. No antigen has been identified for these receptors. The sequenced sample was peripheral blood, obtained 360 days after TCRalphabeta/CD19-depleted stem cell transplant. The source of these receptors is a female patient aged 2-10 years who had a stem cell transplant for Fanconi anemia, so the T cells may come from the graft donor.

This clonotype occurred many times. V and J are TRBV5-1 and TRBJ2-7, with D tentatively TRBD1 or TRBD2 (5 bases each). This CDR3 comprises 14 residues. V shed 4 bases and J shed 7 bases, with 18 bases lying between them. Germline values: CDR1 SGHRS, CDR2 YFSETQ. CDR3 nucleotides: TGCGCCAGCAGCGCCGGGACCTCACCCTGGGAGCAGTACTTC. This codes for CASSAGTSPWEQYF.

The CDR3 sequence is CSAGALAGGRFAIQYF. The CDR3 DNA is TGCAGTGCCGGGGCTCTAGCGGGGGGGCGGTTTGCCATTCAGTACTTC. The chain joins TRBV20-1 to TRBJ2-4, with TRBD2 matching over 12 bases. After removal of 6 bases from V and 9 bases from J, the junction contained 15 bases not matched to a gene. Germline V gene sequence: CDR1 DFQATT, CDR2 SNEGSKA (reference sequence). The CDR3 loop spans 16 amino acids.

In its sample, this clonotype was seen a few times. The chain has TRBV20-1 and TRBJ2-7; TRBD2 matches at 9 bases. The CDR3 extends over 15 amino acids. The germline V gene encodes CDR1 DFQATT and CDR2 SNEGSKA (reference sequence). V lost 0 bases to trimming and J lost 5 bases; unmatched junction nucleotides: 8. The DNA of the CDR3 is TGCAGTGCTAGAGATCTTGCGGGAGGGCCACACGAGCAGTACTTC. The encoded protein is CSARDLAGGPHEQYF.

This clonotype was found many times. The CDR3 sequence: CASSLASGVAETQYF. Written as DNA, the CDR3 is TGTGCCAGCAGTTTAGCTAGCGGGGTAGCGGAGACCCAGTACTTC. The chain uses TRBV28 and TRBJ2-5; TRBD2 aligns across 9 bases. From germline, CDR1 is MDHEN and CDR2 SYDVKM. CDR3 size: 15 residues. V was pared by 2 bases and J by 5 bases, with 6 bases of the junction left unmatched.

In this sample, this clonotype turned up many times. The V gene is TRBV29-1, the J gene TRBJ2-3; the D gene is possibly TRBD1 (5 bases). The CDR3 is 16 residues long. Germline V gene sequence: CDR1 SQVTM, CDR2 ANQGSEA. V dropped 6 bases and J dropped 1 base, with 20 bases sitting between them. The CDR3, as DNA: TGCAGCGTAGGTCGGAGCCAGGGTTCTGGCACAGATACGCAGTATTTT. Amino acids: CSVGRSQGSGTDTQYF.

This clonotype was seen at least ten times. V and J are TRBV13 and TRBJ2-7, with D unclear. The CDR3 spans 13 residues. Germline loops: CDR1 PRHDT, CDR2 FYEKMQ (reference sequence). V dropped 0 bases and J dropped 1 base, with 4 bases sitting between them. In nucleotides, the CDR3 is TGTGCCAGCAGCTTAGGTCCGTCCTACGAGCAGTACGTC. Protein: CASSLGPSYEQYV.

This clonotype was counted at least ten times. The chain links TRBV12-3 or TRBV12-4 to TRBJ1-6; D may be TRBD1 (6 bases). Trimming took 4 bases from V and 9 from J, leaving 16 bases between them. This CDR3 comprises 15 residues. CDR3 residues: CASSSDRLEFSPLHF. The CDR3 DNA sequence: TGTGCCAGCAGTTCCGACAGGCTTGAATTTTCACCCCTCCACTTT.

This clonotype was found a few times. CDR3 region: CASSPRVSGNTIYF. The CDR3 DNA reads TGTGCCAGCAGCCCCAGGGTCTCTGGAAACACCATATATTTT. This chain uses TRBV7-8 with TRBJ1-3; D possibly corresponds to TRBD1 (5 bases). Deletions cut 5 bases from V and 0 bases from J, with 8 bases between. Per the germline V gene, CDR1 is SGHVS and CDR2 is FQNEAQ. CDR3 size: 14 residues.

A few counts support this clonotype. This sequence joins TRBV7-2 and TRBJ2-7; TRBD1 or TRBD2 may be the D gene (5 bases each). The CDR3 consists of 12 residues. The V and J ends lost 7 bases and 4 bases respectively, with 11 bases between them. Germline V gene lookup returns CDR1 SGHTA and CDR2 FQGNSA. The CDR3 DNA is TGTGCCAGCATGGGGGTCCCTTACGAGCAGTACGTC. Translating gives CASMGVPYEQYV.

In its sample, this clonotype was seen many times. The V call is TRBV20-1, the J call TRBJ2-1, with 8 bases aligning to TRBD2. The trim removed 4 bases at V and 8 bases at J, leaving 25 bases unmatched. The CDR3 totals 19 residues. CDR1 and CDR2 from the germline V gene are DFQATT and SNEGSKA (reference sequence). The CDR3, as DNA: TGCAGTGCTATCCGGTTGGGTAGCGGGAAAATTTTTTTGTTAGATGAGCAGTTCTTC. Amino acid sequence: CSAIRLGSGKIFLLDEQFF.

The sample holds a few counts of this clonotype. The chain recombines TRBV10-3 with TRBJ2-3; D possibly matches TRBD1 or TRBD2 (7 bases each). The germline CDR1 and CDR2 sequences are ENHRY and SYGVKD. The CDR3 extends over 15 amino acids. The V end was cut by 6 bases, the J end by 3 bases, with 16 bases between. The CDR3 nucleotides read TGTGCCATCAGCCCCAGGGGGGGGGCGACAGATACGCAGTATTTT. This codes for CAISPRGGATDTQYF.